Here is one T cell receptor (beta chain) with its context. What antigen it recognizes has not been identified. Per-base quality was not reported, and no clone a single base away is much larger than it. The data are from a study of T-cell memory formation after mild COVID-19 (dated by TCRdb to about 2021). At the level of the whole study: TCR sequence clusters from the two donors were found to be largely donor specific. T-cell clones expanding and contracting after mild COVID-19 in a couple of donors were tracked by longitudinal TCRalpha and TCRbeta repertoire sequencing. The cohort was made up of two young adult volunteers, one female and one male, who were previously healthy.

Reads for this sample came from an Illumina NovaSeq 6000. TCRalpha and TCRbeta cDNA libraries were built by 5'RACE with constant-segment primers, adding sample barcodes and unique molecular identifiers. RNA was extracted from every sample with Trizol reagent. Amplification of the libraries took two PCR steps, and the second step added a second sample barcode plus Illumina TruSeq adapters. Sequencing of the libraries was done on an Illumina NovaSeq, producing 2 x 150 bp paired-end reads. As for the authors' bioinformatics: Reads were demultiplexed and collapsed into UMI-guided consensus sequences with migec v1.2.7. With mixcr v2.1.11, UMI consensuses were aligned to TRA and TRB V and J templates and assembled into clonotypes. A clonotype was counted as expanded or contracted only when both edgeR and NoisET called the clonotype significant, with the noise models trained on biological replicates. edgeR calls used a false discovery rate-adjusted p below 0.01 and a log2 fold-change threshold of 1. As an exploratory analysis of dynamics, max-normalized trajectories of the 1000 most abundant clonotypes were examined with PCA combined with hierarchical clustering. Separately sequenced CD4+ and CD8+ repertoires were used to assign a CD4 or CD8 phenotype to each responding clone. TCRdb ran its own pipeline on the public reads, namely fastp trimming at Q25 and MiXCR clone calling, and kept in-frame beta chains. Merged by CDR3 protein, the rows form single entries marked with the most common genes and DNA. TCRdb, rather than the study authors, made the V and J calls. Present in this sample are about 470,000 distinct CDR3 sequences, over 15% of which were seen just once. 12% of the sample lies in the top ten.

Ficoll-Paque density gradient centrifugation was used to isolate PBMCs. What the authors observed across the whole study: Only a couple of mild cases were covered in the study, and larger cohorts including severe cases with pre-infection samples were considered necessary. SARS-CoV-2 specificity of the second-wave clones peaking on day 37 was not confirmed. Some responding clones were found in pre-infection memory, which suggests that pre-existing cross-reactive memory T cells took part in the SARS-CoV-2 response. From day 15 to 85, contracting clones showed balanced CD4/CD8 phenotypes, whereas a second wave of clones that expanded from day 15 to 37 leaned towards CD4+. Contracting CD4+ clones were located mainly in the CM and EM memory subsets, whereas CD8+ clones were found to be enriched in EMRA.

Deletion took 2 bases off V and 8 bases off J, with a span of 12 bases between the germline ends. From a lookup of the germline V gene (reference sequence), CDR1 and CDR2 are LNHDA and SQIVND. The CDR3 measures 13 amino acids from cysteine to phenylalanine. CDR3 DNA is the only sequence kept; it has 39 bases, read in frame from the first base. Material: PBMCs or a T cell subset sorted from them (not recorded which). This clonotype was sampled from an adult woman who had mild COVID-19 (a few samples of this study predate the infection). The sample titles of this study are shuffled in the database, so cell type and time point are left out; the donor was told from shared clones. The V gene is TRBV19 and the J gene is TRBJ1-2, with no confidently assigned D gene. The CDR3 has the sequence CASSISRERGYTF. In nucleotides, the sequence is TGTGCCAGTAGTATATCTCGGGAGCGGGGCTACACCTTC.